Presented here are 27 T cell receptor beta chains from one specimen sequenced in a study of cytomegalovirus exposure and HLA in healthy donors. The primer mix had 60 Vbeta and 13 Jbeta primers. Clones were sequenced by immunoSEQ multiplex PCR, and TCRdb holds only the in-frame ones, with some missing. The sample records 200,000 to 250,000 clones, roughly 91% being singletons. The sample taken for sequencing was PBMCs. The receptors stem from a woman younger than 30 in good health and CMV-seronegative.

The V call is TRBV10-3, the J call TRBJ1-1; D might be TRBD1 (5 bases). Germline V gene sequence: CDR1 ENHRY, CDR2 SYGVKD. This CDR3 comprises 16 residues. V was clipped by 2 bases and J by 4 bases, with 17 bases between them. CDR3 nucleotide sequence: TGTGCCATCAGTGAGAGGGCCTCAGGGTTGGGCACTGAAGCTTTCTTT. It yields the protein CAISERASGLGTEAFF.

As DNA, the CDR3 is TGCAGCGTTGATGCGGCAGGGAATGAGCAGTTCTTC. This encodes CSVDAAGNEQFF. This chain joins TRBV29-1 and TRBJ2-1, with a possible D match to TRBD1 (5 bases). The CDR3 extends over 12 amino acids. Trimming left V 3 bases short and J 7 bases short, with 10 bases between. Germline CDR1 is SQVTM and CDR2 is ANQGSEA.

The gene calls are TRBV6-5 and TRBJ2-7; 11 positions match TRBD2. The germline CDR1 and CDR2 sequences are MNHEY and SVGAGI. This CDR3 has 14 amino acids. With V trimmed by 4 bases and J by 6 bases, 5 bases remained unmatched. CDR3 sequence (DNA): TGTGCCAGCAGTTTTAGCGGGAGGGTGCTCGAGCAGTACTTC. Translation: CASSFSGRVLEQYF.

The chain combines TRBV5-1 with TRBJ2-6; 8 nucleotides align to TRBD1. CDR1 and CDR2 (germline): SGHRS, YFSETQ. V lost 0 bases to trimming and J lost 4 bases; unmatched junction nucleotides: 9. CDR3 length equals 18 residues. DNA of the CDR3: TGCGCCAGCAGCTTGGTAGGGCAGGGGGCGGGCGGGGCCAACGTCCTGACTTTC. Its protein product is CASSLVGQGAGGANVLTF.

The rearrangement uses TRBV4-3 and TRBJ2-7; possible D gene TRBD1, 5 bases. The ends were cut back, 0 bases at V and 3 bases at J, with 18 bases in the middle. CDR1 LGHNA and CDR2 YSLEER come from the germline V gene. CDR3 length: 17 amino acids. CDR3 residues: CASSQDHRSGVIYEQYF. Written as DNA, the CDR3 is TGCGCCAGCAGCCAAGATCACAGGAGTGGGGTAATCTACGAGCAGTACTTC.

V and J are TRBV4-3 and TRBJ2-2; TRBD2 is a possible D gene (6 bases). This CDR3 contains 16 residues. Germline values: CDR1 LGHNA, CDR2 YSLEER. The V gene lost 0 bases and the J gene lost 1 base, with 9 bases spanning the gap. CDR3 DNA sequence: TGCGCCAGCAGCCAAGATCTCGGGAGGAACACCGGGGAGCTGTTTTTT. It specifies CASSQDLGRNTGELFF.

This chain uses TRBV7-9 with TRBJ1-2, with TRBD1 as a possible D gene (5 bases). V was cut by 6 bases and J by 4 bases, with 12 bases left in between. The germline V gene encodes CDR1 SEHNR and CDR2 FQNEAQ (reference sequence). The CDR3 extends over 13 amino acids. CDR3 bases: TGTGCCAGCAGTAAAGGGGCGGCCTATGGCTACACCTTC. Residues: CASSKGAAYGYTF. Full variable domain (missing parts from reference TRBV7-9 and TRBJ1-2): DTGVSQNPRHKITKRGQNVTFRCDPISEHNRLYWYRQTLGQGPEFLTYFQNEAQLEKSRLLSDRFSAERPKGSFSTLEIQRTEQGDSAMYLCASSKGAAYGYTFGSGTRLTVV.

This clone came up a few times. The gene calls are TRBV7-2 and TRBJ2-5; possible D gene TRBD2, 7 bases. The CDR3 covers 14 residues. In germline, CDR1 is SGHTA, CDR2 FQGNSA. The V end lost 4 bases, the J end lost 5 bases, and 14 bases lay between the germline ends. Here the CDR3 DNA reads TGTGCCAGCAGCTCTGGGGGGGGCGGGGAGACCCAGTACTTC. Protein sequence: CASSSGGGGETQYF.

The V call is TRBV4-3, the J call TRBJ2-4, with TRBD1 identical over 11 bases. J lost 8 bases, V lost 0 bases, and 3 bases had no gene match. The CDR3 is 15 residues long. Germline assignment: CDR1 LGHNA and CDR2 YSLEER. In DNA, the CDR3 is TGCGCCAGCAGCCAAGAAGGGGGACAGGGGGACATTCAGTACTTC. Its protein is CASSQEGGQGDIQYF.

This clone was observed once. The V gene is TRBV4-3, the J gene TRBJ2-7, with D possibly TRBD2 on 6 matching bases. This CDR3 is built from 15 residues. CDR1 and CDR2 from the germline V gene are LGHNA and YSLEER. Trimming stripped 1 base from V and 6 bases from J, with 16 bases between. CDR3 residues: CASSQVAGRTGEQYF. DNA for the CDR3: TGCGCCAGCAGCCAAGTAGCCGGGAGAACAGGCGAGCAGTACTTC.

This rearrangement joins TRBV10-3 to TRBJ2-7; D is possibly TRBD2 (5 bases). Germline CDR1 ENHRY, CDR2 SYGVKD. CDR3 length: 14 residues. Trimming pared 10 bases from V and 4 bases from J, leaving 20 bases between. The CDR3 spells CATTQRRRWYEQYF. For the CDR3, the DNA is TGTGCCACGACCCAGCGGCGAAGATGGTACGAGCAGTACTTC.

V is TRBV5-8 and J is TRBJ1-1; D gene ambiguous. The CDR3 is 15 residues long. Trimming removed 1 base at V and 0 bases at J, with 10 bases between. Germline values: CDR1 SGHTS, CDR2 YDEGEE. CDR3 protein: CASSLSGFMNTEAFF. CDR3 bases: TGTGCCAGCAGCTTGTCCGGGTTCATGAACACTGAAGCTTTCTTT. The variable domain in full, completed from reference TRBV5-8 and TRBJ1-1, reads EAGVTQSPTHLIKTRGQQATLRCSPISGHTSVYWYQQALGLGLQFLLWYDEGEERNRGNFPPRFSGRQFPNYSSELNVNALELEDSALYLCASSLSGFMNTEAFFGQGTRLTVV.

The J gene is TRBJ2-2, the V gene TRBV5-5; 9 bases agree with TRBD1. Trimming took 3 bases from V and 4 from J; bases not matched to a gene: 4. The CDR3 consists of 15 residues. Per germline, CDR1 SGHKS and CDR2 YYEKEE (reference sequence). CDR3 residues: CASSSTGGGTGELFF. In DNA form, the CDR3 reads TGTGCCAGCAGCTCTACAGGGGGCGGCACCGGGGAGCTGTTTTTT.

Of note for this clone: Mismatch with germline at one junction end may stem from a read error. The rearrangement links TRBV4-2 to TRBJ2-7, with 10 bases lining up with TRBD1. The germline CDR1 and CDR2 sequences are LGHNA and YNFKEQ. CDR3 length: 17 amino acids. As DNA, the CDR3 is TGTGCCAGCAGCCAAGTGAGCGCCGGGACAGGGGCCTACAAGCAGTACTTC. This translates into CASSQVSAGTGAYKQYF.

The CDR3 spells CASSLGHTTYEQYF. The CDR3 nucleotides are TGCGCCAGCAGCTTGGGGCACACAACCTACGAGCAGTACTTC. This rearrangement joins TRBV5-1 to TRBJ2-7; no clear D gene. Germline V lookup: CDR1 SGHRS, CDR2 YFSETQ. V was clipped by 0 bases and J by 2 bases, with 9 bases between them. The CDR3 runs to 14 residues.

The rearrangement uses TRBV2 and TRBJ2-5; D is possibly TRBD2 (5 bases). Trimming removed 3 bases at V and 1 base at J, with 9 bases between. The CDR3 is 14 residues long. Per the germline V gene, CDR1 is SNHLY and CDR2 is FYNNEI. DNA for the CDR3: TGTGCCAGCAGTGATAACGGGGTCCAAGAGACCCAGTACTTC. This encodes CASSDNGVQETQYF.

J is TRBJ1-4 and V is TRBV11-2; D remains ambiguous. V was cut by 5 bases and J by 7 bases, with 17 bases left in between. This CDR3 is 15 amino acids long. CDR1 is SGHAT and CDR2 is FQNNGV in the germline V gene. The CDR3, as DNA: TGTGCCAGCAGCCTGAATAGCTGGCTGAGTGAAAAACTGTTTTTT. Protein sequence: CASSLNSWLSEKLFF. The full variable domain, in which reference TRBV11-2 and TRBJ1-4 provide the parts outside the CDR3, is EAGVAQSPRYKIIEKRQSVAFWCNPISGHATLYWYQQILGQGPKLLIQFQNNGVVDDSQLPKDRFSAERLKGVDSTLKIQPAKLEDSAVYLCASSLNSWLSEKLFFGSGTQLSVL.

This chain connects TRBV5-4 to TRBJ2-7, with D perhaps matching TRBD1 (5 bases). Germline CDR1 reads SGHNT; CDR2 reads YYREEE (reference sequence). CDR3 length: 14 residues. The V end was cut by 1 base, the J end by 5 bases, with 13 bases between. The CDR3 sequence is CASSLLGARDEQYF. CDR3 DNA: TGTGCCAGCAGCTTGCTTGGGGCCCGGGACGAGCAGTACTTC.

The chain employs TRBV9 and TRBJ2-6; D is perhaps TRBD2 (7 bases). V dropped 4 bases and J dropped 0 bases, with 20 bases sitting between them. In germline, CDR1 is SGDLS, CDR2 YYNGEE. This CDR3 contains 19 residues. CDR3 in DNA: TGTGCCAGCAGCCCAGGGAGAGGGGGGGGGTTCTCTGGGGCCAACGTCCTGACTTTC. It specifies CASSPGRGGGFSGANVLTF.

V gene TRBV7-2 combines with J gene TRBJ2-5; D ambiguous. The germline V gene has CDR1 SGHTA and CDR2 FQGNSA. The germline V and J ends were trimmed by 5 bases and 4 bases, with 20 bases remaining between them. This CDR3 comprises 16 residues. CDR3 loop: CASSNSRGRPPETQYF. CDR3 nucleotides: TGTGCCAGCAGCAACTCGAGAGGAAGGCCCCCAGAGACCCAGTACTTC.

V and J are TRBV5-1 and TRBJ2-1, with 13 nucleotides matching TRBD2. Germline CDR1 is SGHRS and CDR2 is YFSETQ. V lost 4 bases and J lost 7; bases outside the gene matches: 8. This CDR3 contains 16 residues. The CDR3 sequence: CASSPGTSGIGNEQFF. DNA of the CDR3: TGCGCCAGCAGCCCCGGGACTAGCGGGATAGGGAATGAGCAGTTCTTC.

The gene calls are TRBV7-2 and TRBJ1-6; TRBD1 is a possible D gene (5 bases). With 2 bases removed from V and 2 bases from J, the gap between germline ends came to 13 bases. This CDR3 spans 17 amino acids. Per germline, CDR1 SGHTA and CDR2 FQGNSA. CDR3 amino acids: CASSLLGGVAYNSPLHF. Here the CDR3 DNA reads TGTGCCAGCAGCTTATTGGGGGGGGTAGCCTATAATTCACCCCTCCACTTT.

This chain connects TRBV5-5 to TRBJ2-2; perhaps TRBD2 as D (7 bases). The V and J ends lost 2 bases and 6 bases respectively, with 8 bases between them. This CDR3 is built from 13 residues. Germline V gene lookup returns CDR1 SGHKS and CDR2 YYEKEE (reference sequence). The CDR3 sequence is CASSLGGAGELFF. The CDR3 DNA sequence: TGTGCCAGCAGCTTAGGGGGGGCCGGGGAGCTGTTTTTT.

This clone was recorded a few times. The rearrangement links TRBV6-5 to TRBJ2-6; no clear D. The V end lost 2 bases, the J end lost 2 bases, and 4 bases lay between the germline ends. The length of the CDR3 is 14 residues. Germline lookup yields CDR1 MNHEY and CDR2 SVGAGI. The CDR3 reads CASSYLAGANVLTF. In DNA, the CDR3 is TGTGCCAGCAGTTACCTAGCTGGGGCCAACGTCCTGACTTTC.

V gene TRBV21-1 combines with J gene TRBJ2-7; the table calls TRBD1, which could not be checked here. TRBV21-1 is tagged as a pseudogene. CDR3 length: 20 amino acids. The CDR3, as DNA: TGTGCCAGCACCGCATTGAGGACGTACGGACGGGACAGGGTGATCAACGAGCAGTACTTC. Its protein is CASTALRTYGRDRVINEQYF.

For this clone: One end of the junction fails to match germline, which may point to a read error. The DNA for the CDR3 is TGTGCCAGCAGCTTAGATTACGGCCAGCCTGGACAGCCCCAACATTTT. Its protein is CASSLDYGQPGQPQHF. This sequence joins TRBV7-9 and TRBJ1-5, with D perhaps TRBD1 (6 bases). Germline V lookup: CDR1 SEHNR, CDR2 FQNEAQ (reference sequence). The length of the CDR3 is 16 residues.

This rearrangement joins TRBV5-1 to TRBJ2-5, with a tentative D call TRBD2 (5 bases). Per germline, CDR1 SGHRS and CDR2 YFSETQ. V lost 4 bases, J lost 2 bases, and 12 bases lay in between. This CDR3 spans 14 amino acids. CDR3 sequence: CASSPDPGQETQYF. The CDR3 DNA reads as TGCGCCAGCAGCCCGGACCCGGGGCAAGAGACCCAGTACTTC.